This TCR beta chain was retrieved from a study of beta chain features in type 1 diabetes. V was pared by 3 bases and J by 6 bases, with 10 bases of the junction left unmatched. The CDR3 extends over 16 amino acids. In germline, CDR1 is SNHLY, CDR2 FYNNEI. This clone was seen just once. What it recognizes is unknown. The isolated RNA, all of it, was reverse transcribed, so expressed TCRB transcripts were what got sequenced. Clones were read by immunoSEQ multiplex PCR, and TCRdb kept only the in-frame ones, dropping some. The sample lists under 300,000 clones; less than 30% were seen once. Study outcomes and limitations: Compared with healthy donors, patients appeared to share more similar naive, central memory and regulatory TCRB repertoires. TCRB CDR3s were moderately but significantly shorter in Type 1 diabetes patients in all four CD4+ subsets.

Input material: naive CD4+ T cells from blood. The TCR originated in a young woman with type 1 diabetes. The chain carries TRBV2 and TRBJ2-2; 7 nucleotides line up with TRBD1. CDR3 sequence reads: CASSDGAGGISGELFF. Here the CDR3 DNA reads TGTGCCAGCAGTGATGGGGCAGGGGGTATCTCCGGGGAGCTGTTTTTT.